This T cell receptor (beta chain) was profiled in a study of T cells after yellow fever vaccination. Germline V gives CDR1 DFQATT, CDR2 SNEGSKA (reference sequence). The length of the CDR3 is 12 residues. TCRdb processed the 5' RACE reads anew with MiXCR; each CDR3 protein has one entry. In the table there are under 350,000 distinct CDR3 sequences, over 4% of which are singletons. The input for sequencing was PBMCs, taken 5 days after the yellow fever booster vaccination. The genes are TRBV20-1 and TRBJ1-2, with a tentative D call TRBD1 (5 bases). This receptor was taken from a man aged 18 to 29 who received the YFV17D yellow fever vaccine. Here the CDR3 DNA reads TGCAGGTCAATGGGGCCAAACTATGGCTACACCTTC. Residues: CRSMGPNYGYTF.